This TCR beta chain stems from a study of blood T cell repertoires in COVID-19 (dated by TCRdb to about 2020). Context from the whole study: Samples from collaborators originated in the United States, Italy and Spain and spanned both the acute and convalescent phases of COVID-19. The dataset comprised deeply sampled blood TCRbeta repertoires from subjects exposed to, actively infected with, or recovered from COVID-19. The prospective study material was composed of cDNA or gDNA derived from T cells, B-cell-depleted T cells, or PBMCs. The repertoires were released in a freely available public database intended as a resource for research on the immune response to SARS-CoV-2. Where HLA class I and class II types were available, the types were taken from metadata supplied by the sample provider, not from assay-based typing. The sample metadata nearly always contained a de-identified subject ID, COVID-19 status, age in years and sex. Samples came from the ongoing ImmuneRACE study (first 160 participants) plus 1,254 subjects from 6 global collaborators.

TCRbeta CDR3 regions were amplified from genomic DNA using the immunoSEQ Assay, a bias-controlled multiplex PCR. The paper's data handling went like this. Nucleated cell counts per sample were estimated from amplification of reference gene primers within the assay. Sequence reads were collapsed and filtered to measure the absolute abundance of every unique TCRbeta CDR3 rearrangement. Productive Simpson clonality was computed per sample as the square root of Simpson's diversity index over productive rearrangements. TCRdb retrieved this table from immuneACCESS and kept in-frame rearrangements only. Not all clones are present; in checked studies, unresolved V genes account for under half, and no reason is known for the remainder. The DNA gave D and trimming, while V, J and clone size come from that table. The sample table shows about 330,000 clones, and more than 70% are seen once. The top ten clonotypes cover about 1.6% of the sample.

Trimming accounts for 4 bases at V and 2 bases at J, while the number of junction bases matched to no gene is 4. Taken from cysteine to phenylalanine, the CDR3 has 15 residues. The entry retains the CDR3 DNA only, 45 bases that are in frame from base 1. CDR1 LGHNA and CDR2 YSLEER were looked up in the germline V gene. Study-level results and caveats: The amount of clinical and demographic metadata varied by source and participant and was provided uncurated.

Turning to this clone: This clone's antigen is unknown. No base quality values were provided; no much bigger clone lies one nucleotide off.

Collaborating institutions collected whole blood in K2EDTA tubes following their own protocols. For TCRbeta analysis, collaborators shipped samples as frozen whole blood, isolated PBMCs, or DNA extracted from either of those sample types. The receptor comes from a woman in her forties or fifties with acute or convalescent COVID-19. Sequencing used peripheral blood. Here the chain combines TRBV4-3 and TRBJ1-4, with TRBD1 identical over 7 junction bases. At the DNA level, the sequence is TGCGCCAGCAGCCTGGGACAGCTCACTAATGAAAAACTGTTTTTT. It translates as CASSLGQLTNEKLFF.